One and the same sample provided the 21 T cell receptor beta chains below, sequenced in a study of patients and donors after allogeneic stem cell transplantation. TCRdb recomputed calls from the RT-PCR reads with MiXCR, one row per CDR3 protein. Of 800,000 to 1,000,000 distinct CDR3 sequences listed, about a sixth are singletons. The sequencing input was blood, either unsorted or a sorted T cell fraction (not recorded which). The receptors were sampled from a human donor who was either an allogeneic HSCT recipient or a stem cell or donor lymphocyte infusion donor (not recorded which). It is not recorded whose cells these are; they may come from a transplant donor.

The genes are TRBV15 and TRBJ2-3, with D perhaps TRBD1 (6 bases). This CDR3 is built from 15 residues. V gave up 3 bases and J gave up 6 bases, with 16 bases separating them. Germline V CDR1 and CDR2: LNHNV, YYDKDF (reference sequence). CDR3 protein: CATSRGAGGEDTQYF. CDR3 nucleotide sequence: TGTGCCACCAGCAGGGGGGCTGGGGGTGAGGATACGCAGTATTTT.

The CDR3: CASSYRLAGTDTQYF. CDR3 DNA sequence: TGTGCCAGCAGTTACCGTCTAGCGGGGACAGATACGCAGTATTTT. The chain couples TRBV6-5 to TRBJ2-3; the match to TRBD2 covers 9 bases. The length of the CDR3 is 15 residues. CDR1 is MNHEY and CDR2 is SVGAGI in the germline V gene. Unmatched junction bases numbered 3, after V lost 2 bases and J lost 3 bases.

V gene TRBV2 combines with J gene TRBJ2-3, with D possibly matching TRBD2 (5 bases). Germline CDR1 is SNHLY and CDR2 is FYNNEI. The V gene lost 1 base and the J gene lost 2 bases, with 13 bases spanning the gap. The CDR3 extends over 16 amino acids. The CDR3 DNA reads TGTGCCAGCAGTGAAGATCTAGCAATTATCACAGATACGCAGTATTTT. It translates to CASSEDLAIITDTQYF.

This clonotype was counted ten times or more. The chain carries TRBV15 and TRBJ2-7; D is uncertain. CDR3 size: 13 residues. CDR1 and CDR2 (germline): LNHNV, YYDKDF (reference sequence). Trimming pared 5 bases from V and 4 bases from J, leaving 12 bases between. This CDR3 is CATSGKGLYEQYF. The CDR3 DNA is TGTGCCACCAGCGGAAAAGGATTATACGAGCAGTACTTC.

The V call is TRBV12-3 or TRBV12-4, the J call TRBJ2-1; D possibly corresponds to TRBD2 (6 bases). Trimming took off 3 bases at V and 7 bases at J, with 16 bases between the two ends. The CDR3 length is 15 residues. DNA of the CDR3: TGTGCCAGCAGTTTGGGGGGATTGGGAGAGAATGAGCAGTTCTTC. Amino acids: CASSLGGLGENEQFF.

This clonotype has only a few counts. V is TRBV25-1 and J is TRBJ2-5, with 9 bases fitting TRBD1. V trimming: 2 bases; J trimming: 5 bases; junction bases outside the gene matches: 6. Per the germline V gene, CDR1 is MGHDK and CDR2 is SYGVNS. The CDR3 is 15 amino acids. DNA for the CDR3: TGTGCCAGCAGTGAAGGGGACAGGGCGTCGGAGACCCAGTACTTC. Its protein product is CASSEGDRASETQYF.

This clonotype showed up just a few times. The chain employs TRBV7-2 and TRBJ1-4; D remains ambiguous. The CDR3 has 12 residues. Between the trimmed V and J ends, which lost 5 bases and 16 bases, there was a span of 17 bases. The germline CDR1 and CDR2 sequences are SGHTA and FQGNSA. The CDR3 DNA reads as TGTGCCAGCAGCGCTCTCGGGAGATCCTGGTTTTTT. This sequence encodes CASSALGRSWFF.

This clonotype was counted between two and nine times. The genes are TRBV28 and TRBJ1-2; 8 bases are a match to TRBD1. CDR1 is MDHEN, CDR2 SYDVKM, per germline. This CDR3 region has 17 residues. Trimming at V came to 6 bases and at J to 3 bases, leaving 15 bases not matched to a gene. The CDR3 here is CASSPNLQGDSDYGYTF. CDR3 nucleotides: TGTGCCAGCAGCCCTAACCTACAGGGGGATAGCGACTATGGCTACACCTTC.

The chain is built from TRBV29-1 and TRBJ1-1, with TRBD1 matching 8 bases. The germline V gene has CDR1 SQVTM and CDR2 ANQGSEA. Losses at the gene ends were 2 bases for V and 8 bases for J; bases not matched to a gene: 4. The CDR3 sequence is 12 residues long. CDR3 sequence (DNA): TGCAGCGTTGAAAGGACAGGGTCCGAAGCTTTCTTT. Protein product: CSVERTGSEAFF.

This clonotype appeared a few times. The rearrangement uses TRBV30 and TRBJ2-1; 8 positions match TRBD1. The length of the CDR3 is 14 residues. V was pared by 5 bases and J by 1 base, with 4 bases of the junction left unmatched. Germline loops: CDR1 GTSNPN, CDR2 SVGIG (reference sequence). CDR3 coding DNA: TGTGCCTGGTTACAGGGGGGATCCTACAATGAGCAGTTCTTC. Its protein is CAWLQGGSYNEQFF.

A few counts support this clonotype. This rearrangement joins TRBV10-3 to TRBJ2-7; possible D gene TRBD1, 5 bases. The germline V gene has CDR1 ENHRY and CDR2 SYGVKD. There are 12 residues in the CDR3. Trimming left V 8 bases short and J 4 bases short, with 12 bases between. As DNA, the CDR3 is TGTGCCATCGGCAGGGTCCTATACGAGCAGTACTTC. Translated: CAIGRVLYEQYF.

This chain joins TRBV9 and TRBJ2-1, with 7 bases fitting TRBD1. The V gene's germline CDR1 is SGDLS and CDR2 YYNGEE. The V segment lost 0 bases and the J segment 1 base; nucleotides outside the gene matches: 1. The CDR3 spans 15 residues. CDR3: CASSVGDRSYNEQFF. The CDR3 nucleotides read TGTGCCAGCAGCGTAGGGGACAGATCCTACAATGAGCAGTTCTTC.

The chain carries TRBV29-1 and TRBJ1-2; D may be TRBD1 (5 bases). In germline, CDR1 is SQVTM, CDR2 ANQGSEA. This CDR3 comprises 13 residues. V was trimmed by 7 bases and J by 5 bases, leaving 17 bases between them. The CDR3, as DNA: TGCAGCGCCGAGAGCCAGGGAGAATATGGCTACACCTTC. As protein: CSAESQGEYGYTF. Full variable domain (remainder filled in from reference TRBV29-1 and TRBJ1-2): SAVISQKPSRDICQRGTSLTIQCQVDSQVTMMFWYRQQPGQSLTLIATANQGSEATYESGFVIDKFPISRPNLTFSTLTVSNMSPEDSSIYLCSAESQGEYGYTFGSGTRLTVV.

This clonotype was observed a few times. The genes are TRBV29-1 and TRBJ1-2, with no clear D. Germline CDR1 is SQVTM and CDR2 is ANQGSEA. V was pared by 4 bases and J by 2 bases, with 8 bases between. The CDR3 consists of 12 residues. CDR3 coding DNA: TGCAGCGTTGCTCCATCCAACTATGGCTACACCTTC. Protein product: CSVAPSNYGYTF.

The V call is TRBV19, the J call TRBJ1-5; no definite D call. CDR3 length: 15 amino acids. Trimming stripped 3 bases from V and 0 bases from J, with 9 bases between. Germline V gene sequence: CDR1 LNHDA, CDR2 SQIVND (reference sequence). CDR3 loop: CASSIEGSSNQPQHF. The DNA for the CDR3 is TGTGCCAGTAGTATTGAAGGGTCTAGCAATCAGCCCCAGCATTTT.

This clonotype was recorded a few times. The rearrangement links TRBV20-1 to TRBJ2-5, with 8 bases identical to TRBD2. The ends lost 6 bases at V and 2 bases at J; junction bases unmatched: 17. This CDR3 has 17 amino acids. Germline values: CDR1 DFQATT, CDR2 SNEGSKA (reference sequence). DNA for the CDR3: TGCAGTGCCAAGAGATGGAGCCTAGCGGGCACACAAGAGACCCAGTACTTC. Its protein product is CSAKRWSLAGTQETQYF.

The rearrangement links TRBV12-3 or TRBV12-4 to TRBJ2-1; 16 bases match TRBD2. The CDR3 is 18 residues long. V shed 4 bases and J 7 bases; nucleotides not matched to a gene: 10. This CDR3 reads CASSSGTSGRVIQNEQFF. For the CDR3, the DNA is TGTGCCAGCAGTTCCGGGACTAGCGGGAGGGTAATACAGAATGAGCAGTTCTTC.

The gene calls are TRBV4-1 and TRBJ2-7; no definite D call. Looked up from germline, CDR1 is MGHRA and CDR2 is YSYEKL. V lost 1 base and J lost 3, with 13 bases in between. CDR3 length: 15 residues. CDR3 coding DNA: TGCGCCAGCAGCCAAGGTAACTCCCAGTACTACGAGCAGTACTTC. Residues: CASSQGNSQYYEQYF.

CDR3 sequence (DNA): TGTGCCAGCAGCATAAGAGGGGGTCGGTCTGAAGCTTTCTTT. Translating gives CASSIRGGRSEAFF. The rearrangement uses TRBV27 and TRBJ1-1, with D perhaps TRBD1 (6 bases). The CDR3 totals 14 residues. Germline loops: CDR1 MNHEY, CDR2 SMNVEV (reference sequence). V was shortened by 6 bases and J by 6 bases, with 17 bases between the two germline ends.

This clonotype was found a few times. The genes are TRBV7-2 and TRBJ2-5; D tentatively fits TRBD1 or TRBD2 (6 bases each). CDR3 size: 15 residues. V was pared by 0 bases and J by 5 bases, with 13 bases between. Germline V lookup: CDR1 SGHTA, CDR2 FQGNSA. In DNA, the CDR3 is TGTGCCAGCAGCTTAGCGGGGGGCTCGGCTGAGACCCAGTACTTC. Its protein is CASSLAGGSAETQYF.

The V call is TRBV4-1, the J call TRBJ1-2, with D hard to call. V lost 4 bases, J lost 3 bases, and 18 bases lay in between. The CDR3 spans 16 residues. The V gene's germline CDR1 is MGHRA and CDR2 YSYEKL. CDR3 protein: CASSRRERTLHYGYTF. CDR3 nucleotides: TGCGCCAGCAGCCGCCGGGAACGGACCCTCCACTATGGCTACACCTTC.